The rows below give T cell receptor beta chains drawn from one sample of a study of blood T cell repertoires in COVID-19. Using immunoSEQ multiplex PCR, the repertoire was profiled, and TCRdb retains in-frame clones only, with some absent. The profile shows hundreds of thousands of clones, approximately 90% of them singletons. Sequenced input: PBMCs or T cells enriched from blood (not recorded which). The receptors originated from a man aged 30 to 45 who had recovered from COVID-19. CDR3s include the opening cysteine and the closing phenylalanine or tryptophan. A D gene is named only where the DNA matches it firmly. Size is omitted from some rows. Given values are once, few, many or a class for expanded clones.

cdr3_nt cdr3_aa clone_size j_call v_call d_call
TGTGCCAGCAATTTGATCTCCGGGGAAGGCTACACCTTC CASNLISGEGYTF NA TRBJ1-2 TRBV19 NA
TGTGCCAGCAGCTTAAGCCTAGGACAGGGGGCTGGTGGCTACACCTTC CASSLSLGQGAGGYTF NA TRBJ1-2 TRBV11-2 TRBD1
TGTGCCAGCAGCAACAGGAATTATAGCAATCAGCCCCAGCATTTT CASSNRNYSNQPQHF NA TRBJ1-5 TRBV21-1 NA
TGTGCCAGCAGCCCGACATCAGGGGAAGGCACTGAAGCTTTCTTT CASSPTSGEGTEAFF NA TRBJ1-1 TRBV5-8 NA
TGTGCCAGCAGTCCGGGGTCAACCGGGGAGCTGTTTTTT CASSPGSTGELFF once TRBJ2-2 TRBV5-5 NA
TGTGCCAGCAGCCCCGCCTCTGGCGGGAGGGCCGCAGATACGCAGTATTTT CASSPASGGRAADTQYF once TRBJ2-3 TRBV14 TRBD2
TGTGCCAGCAGCCCACCCGGGGGTAGTAGCACAGATACGCAGTATTTT CASSPPGGSSTDTQYF NA TRBJ2-3 TRBV27 NA
TGTGCCAGCAACATCGCCGGGACAGGGCGCTACAATGAGCAGTTCTTC CASNIAGTGRYNEQFF NA TRBJ2-1 TRBV28 TRBD1
TGCGCCTCCCAGGGGGCAGATGGCTACACCTTC CASQGADGYTF once TRBJ1-2 TRBV4-1 TRBD1
TGTGCCATCAGTGCCACTTCGCGGGAGGGCGAGTTCTTC CAISATSREGEFF NA TRBJ2-1 TRBV10-3 TRBD2
TGCGCCAGCAGCCGATTCACCGGGGTAGCGCCGCTTAGGGCAGATACGCAGTATTTT CASSRFTGVAPLRADTQYF NA TRBJ2-3 TRBV4-1 NA
TGCAGCGTTGAATCCGTCCGGGACAGAGACACAGATACGCAGTATTTT CSVESVRDRDTDTQYF NA TRBJ2-3 TRBV29-1 TRBD1
TGTGCCAGCAGTGATCCCGGGATCCCCGGATACGAGCAGTACTTC CASSDPGIPGYEQYF NA TRBJ2-7 TRBV6-1 NA
TGTGCCAGCAGTTCTGGACAGGGTACTAACAATGAGCAGTTCTTC CASSSGQGTNNEQFF NA TRBJ2-1 TRBV6-5 TRBD1
TGTGCCAGCAGGACAGGGTGGGGGCCTGAAGCTTTCTTT CASRTGWGPEAFF NA TRBJ1-1 TRBV27 TRBD1
TGTGCCAGCAGACCCTCCGGACAGAGCTCCTACAATGAGCAGTTCTTC CASRPSGQSSYNEQFF NA TRBJ2-1 TRBV27 NA
TGCGCCAGCAGCTTGCAGGGGAGGGGTGGAGAAAAACTGTTTTTT CASSLQGRGGEKLFF NA TRBJ1-4 TRBV5-1 NA
TGTGCCAGTAGTATAGAAGGGGCGCAAGACCACAATGAGCAGTTCTTC CASSIEGAQDHNEQFF NA TRBJ2-1 TRBV19 NA
TGTGCCATCAGTGAGTCGACAGGATCAGATACGCAGTATTTT CAISESTGSDTQYF once TRBJ2-3 TRBV10-3 NA
TGTGCCAGCAGTTCCGGACAGTTTTTCTTGTTGTTCACCGGGGAGCTGTTTTTT CASSSGQFFLLFTGELFF NA TRBJ2-2 TRBV6-2/TRBV6-3 NA